This T cell receptor (beta chain) was documented in a study of T cell responses to AZD1222 COVID-19 vaccine (TCRdb year 2021). For the wider study: TCR sequencing was performed for roughly 240 trial participants, of whom around 210 were given two doses of AZD1222 and around 25 were given two doses of MenACWY control vaccine. Trial participants were enrolled by age into 18-55, 56-69 and 70-plus year subgroups, with about 150, 28 and 57 TCR-sequenced participants respectively.

The time point label, read with the paper, signifies: about 28 days (+/-7) after the second vaccine dose. AZD1222 recipients whose second dose came at about 4 weeks and those whose second dose came at about 12 weeks were combined into one group, since spike-specific TCR depth and breadth did not differ between the two schedules. Vaccinee samples came from UK trials COV001 and COV002, including a single-blind randomized controlled phase 2/3 trial of AZD1222 (ChAdOx1 nCoV-19) in healthy adults. Trial participant PBMC samples were collected at day 0 and day 28 after the second dose for TCRbeta chain sequencing. The CDR3 regions of human TCRbeta chains were subjected to immunosequencing. The paper's data handling went like this. TCRs in the repertoires were compared against a reference library of SARS-CoV-2-specific TCRs that had been generated with the MIRA antigen-specificity platform. Breadth was defined as the fraction of unique TCRs that were SARS-CoV-2-associated, and depth was defined as the fraction of total T cells that were SARS-CoV-2-associated. Using the MIRA data, each spike-specific TCR was assigned both to the spike region to which the TCR was reactive and to a CD4 or CD8 class. Log10-transformed breadth and depth values were compared by one-way ANOVA with Sidak's multiple comparisons tests. TCRdb obtained this table from immuneACCESS and retained in-frame rearrangements with V and J assigned. These tables miss some clones; where compared with another copy, unresolved V genes account for less than half of the shortfall, and the remainder is unexplained. The V and J calls and clone size come from that table; D and trimming were worked out from the DNA. In this sample the table shows 90,000 to 95,000 clones, roughly 90% of which occur a single time. 9% to 13% of the sample is held by the ten biggest clonotypes.

A note on this clone: Its antigen remains unidentified. Nothing much larger sits one base from this clone, and base qualities are not available.

Sequences SGHDT (CDR1) and YYEEEE (CDR2) are obtained from the germline V gene. Germline trimming amounts to 4 bases on V and 7 bases on J, with 11 as the count of junction bases outside the gene matches. Taken from cysteine to phenylalanine, the CDR3 has 16 residues. Only the CDR3 portion is preserved as DNA: 48 bases, with reading frame beginning at the first base. The research as a whole found: In the small 56-69-year group, the increase in depth fell short of significance, most likely because of low power. A significant rise in spike-specific TCR breadth and depth was observed after two AZD1222 doses relative to day 0 and relative to MenACWY recipients. Conclusions about previously exposed vaccinees were limited because only a handful of AZD1222 recipients were SARS-CoV-2 seropositive at baseline. Participants were mostly white British and included more females than males, and it was suggested by the authors that clonal diversity may have been underestimated. Because no day 14 peak-response samples were available, repertoires were characterized only after the peak T cell response. Reportedly, almost half of the unique spike-specific TCRs recognized epitopes lying outside the regions that are mutated in the B.1.351 and B.1.1.7 variants. Vaccine-associated CD4 TCRs spanned the whole spike protein, with dominant responses in regions 160-218 and 743-854.

The chain links TRBV5-6 with TRBJ1-6; 7 middle bases align to TRBD1. The origin of this receptor is an adult who received the AZD1222 COVID-19 vaccine. Material: peripheral blood, obtained 28 days after the second AZD1222 dose. The sequenced DNA is TGTGCCAGCAGCCCCTACCGGGGACAGATAAATTCACCCCTCCACTTT. Its amino acids are CASSPYRGQINSPLHF.